One T cell receptor beta chain is described in this entry. This specimen comes from a study of blood T cell dynamics during melanoma immunotherapy. Across the whole study: Metastatic melanoma patients received first-line pembrolizumab or nivolumab plus ipilimumab.

The time point was: pre-treatment baseline. A fixed DNA input of about 350 ng was used per bulk PBMC sample. The assay was immunoSEQ multiplex PCR, and TCRdb's table has in-frame clones only and misses some. The data contain about 18,000 clones, approximately 89% of them singletons. Germline values: CDR1 SGHNT, CDR2 YENEEA. The CDR3 sequence is 16 residues long. V was clipped by 5 bases and J by 6 bases; unmatched bases: 9. V and J are TRBV11-3 and TRBJ2-2; 10 bases are shared with TRBD1. This clonotype originated in a human donor with melanoma. The sequences come from blood, collected from a patient treated with checkpoint blockade. The CDR3 loop is CASSTRDRGKPGELFF. The CDR3 region has the DNA TGTGCCAGCAGCACCCGGGACAGGGGTAAACCCGGGGAGCTGTTTTTT.